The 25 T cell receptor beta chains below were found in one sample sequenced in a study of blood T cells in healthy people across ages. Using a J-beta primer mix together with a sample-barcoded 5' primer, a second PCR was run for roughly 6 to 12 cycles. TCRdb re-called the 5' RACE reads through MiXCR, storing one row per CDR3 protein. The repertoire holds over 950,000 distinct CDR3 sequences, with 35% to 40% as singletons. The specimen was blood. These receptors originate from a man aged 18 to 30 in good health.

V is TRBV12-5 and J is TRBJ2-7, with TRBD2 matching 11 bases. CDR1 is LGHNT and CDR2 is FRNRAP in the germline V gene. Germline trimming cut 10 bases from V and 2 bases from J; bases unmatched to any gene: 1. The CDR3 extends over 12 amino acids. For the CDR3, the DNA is TGTGCTACGGGACTAGCGGCCTACGAGCAGTACTTC. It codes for CATGLAAYEQYF.

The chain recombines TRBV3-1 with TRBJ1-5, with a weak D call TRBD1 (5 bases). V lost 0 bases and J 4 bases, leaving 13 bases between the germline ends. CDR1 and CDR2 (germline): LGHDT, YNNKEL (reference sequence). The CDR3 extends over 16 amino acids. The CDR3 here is CASSQDWGSANQPQHF. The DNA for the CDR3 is TGTGCCAGCAGCCAAGATTGGGGCAGCGCTAATCAGCCCCAGCATTTT. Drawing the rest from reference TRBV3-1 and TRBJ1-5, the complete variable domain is DTAVSQTPKYLVTQMGNDKSIKCEQNLGHDTMYWYKQDSKKFLKIMFSYNNKELIINETVPNRFSPKSPDKAHLNLHINSLELGDSAVYFCASSQDWGSANQPQHFGDGTRLSIL.

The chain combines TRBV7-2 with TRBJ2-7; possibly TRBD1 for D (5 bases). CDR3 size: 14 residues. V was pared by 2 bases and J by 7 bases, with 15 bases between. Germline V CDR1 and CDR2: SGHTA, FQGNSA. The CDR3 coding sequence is TGTGCCAGCAGCTTATCCATGGGTAGGGGTGAGCAGTACTTC. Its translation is CASSLSMGRGEQYF.

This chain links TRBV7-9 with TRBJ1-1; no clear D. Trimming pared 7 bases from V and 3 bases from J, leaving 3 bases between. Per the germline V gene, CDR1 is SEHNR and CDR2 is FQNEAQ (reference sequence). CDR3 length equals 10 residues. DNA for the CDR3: TGTGCCAGCAAGGACACTGAAGCTTTCTTT. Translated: CASKDTEAFF.

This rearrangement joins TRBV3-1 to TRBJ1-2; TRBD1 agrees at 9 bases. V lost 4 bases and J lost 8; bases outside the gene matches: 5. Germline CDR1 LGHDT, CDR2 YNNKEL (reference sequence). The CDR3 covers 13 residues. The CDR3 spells CASSLGTGTGYTF. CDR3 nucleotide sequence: TGTGCCAGCAGCCTCGGGACAGGGACGGGCTACACCTTC.

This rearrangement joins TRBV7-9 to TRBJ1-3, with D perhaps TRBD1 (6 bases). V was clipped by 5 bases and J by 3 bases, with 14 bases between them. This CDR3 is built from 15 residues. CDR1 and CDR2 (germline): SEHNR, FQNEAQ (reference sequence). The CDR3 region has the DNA TGTGCCAGCAGCCCGCAGGGGTTAGGTGGAAACACCATATATTTT. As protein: CASSPQGLGGNTIYF.

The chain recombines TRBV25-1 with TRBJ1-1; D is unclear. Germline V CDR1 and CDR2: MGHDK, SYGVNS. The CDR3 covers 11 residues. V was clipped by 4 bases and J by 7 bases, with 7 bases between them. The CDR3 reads CASSGGNEAFF. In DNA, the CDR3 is TGTGCCAGCAGTGGAGGGAATGAAGCTTTCTTT.

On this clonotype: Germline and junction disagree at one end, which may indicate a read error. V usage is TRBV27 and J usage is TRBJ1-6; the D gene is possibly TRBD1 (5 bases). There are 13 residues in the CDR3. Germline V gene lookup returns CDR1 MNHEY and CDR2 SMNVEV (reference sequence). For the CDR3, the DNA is TGTGCCGGCAGTTTTTCAGGGCAATCACCCCTCCACTTT. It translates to CAGSFSGQSPLHF.

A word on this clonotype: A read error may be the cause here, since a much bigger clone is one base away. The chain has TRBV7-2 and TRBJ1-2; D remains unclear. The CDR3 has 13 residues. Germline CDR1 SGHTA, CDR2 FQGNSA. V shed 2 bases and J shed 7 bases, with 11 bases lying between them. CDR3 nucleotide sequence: TGTGCCAGCAGCTTACTAGCAGAGGGTGGCTACACCTTC. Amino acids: CASSLLAEGGYTF.

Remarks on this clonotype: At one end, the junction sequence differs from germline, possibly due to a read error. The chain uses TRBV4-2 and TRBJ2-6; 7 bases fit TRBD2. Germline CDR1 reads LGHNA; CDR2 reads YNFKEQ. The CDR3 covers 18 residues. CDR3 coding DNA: TGTGCCAGCAGTCAAGATTTGCGGGGGACCACTGGGGCCAACGTCCCGACTTTC. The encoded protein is CASSQDLRGTTGANVPTF.

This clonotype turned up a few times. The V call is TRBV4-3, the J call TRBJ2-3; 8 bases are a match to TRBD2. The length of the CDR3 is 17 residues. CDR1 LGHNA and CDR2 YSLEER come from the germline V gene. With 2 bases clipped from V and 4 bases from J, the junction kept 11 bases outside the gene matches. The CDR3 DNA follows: TGCGCCAGCAGCCAATCCGCCGGCGGGGGGCAGCCAGATACGCAGTATTTT. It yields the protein CASSQSAGGGQPDTQYF.

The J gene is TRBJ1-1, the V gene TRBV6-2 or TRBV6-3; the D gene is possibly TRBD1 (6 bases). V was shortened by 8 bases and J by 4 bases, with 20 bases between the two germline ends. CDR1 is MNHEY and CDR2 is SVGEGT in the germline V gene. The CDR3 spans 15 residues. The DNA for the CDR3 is TGTGCCAGCTCCCCCTTCGGAACAGGGAGCACTGAAGCTTTCTTT. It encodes CASSPFGTGSTEAFF.

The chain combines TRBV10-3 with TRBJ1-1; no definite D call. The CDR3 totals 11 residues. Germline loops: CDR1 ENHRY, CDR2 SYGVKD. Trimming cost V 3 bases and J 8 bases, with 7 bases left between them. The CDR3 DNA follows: TGTGCCATCAGTGATGAGAACGAAGCTTTCTTT. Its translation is CAISDENEAFF.

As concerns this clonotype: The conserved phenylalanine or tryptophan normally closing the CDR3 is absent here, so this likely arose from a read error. The CDR3 region is CASSLGQGRFYEQYC. The CDR3 DNA sequence: TGTGCCAGCAGCTTAGGACAGGGACGCTTCTACGAGCAGTACTGC. The rearrangement links TRBV11-1 to TRBJ2-4, with 7 bases aligning to TRBD1. Matching the DNA end better, TRBJ2-7 makes the J call doubtful. Germline V CDR1 and CDR2: SGHAT, FQDESV (reference sequence). The CDR3 spans 15 residues.

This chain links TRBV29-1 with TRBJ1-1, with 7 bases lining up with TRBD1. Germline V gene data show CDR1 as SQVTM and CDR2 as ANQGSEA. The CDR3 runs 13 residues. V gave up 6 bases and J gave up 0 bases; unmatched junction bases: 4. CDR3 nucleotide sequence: TGCAGCGTGATGGACAGGCTGAACACTGAAGCTTTCTTT. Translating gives CSVMDRLNTEAFF.

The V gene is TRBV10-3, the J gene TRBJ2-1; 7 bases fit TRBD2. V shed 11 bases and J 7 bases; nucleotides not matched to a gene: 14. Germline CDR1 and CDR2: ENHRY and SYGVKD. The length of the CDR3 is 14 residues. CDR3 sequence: CAVREASGRNEQFF. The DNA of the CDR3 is TGTGCCGTTCGCGAGGCTAGCGGAAGGAATGAGCAGTTCTTC.

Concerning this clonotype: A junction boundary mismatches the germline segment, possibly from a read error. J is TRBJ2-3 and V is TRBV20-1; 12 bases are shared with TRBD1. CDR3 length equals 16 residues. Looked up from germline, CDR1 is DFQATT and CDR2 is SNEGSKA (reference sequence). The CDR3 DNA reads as TGCAGTGCTAGAGACGCGGGACAGGGGGCGGCAGATTCGCAGTATTTT. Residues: CSARDAGQGAADSQYF.

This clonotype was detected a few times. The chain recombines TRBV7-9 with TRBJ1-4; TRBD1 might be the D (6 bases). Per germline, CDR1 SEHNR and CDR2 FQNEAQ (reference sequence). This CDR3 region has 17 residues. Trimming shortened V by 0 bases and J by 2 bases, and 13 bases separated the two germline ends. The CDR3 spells CASSLAGGATTNEKLFF. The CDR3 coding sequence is TGTGCCAGCAGCTTAGCGGGGGGCGCCACGACTAATGAAAAACTGTTTTTT.

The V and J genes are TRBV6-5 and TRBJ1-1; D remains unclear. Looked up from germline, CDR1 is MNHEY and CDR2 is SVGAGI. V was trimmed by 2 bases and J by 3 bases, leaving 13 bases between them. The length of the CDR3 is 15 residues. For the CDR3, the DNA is TGTGCCAGCAGTTACGACGAGGGAAGGTACACTGAAGCTTTCTTT. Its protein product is CASSYDEGRYTEAFF.

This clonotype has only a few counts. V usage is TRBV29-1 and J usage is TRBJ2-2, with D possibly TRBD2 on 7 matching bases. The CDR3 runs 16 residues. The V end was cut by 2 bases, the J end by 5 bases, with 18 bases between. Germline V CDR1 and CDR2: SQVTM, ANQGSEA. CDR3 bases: TGCAGCGTTGAATCGGTTGGCGGGGGCAGAACCGGGGAGCTGTTTTTT. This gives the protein CSVESVGGGRTGELFF.

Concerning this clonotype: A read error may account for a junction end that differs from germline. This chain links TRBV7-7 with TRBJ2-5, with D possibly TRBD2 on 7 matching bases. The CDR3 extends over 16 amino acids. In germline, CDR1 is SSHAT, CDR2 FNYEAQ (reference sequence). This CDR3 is CASSPQGAGAQETQYF. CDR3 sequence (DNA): TGTGCTAGCAGCCCCCAAGGTGCGGGGGCACAAGAGACCCAGTACTTC.

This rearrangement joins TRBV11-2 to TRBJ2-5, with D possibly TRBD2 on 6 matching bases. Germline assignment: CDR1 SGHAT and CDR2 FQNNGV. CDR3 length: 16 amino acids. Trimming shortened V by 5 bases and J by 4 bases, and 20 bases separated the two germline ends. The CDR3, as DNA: TGTGCCAGCAGCCGCCTCAAGGGCGGGGCGGTAGAGACCCAGTACTTC. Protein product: CASSRLKGGAVETQYF. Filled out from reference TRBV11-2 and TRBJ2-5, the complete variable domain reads EAGVAQSPRYKIIEKRQSVAFWCNPISGHATLYWYQQILGQGPKLLIQFQNNGVVDDSQLPKDRFSAERLKGVDSTLKIQPAKLEDSAVYLCASSRLKGGAVETQYFGPGTRLLVL.

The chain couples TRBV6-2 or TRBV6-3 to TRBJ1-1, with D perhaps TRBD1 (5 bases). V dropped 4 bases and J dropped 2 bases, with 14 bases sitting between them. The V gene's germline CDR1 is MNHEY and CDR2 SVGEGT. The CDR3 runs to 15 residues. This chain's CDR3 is CASSSDKPLNTEAFF. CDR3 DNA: TGTGCCAGCAGTTCGGACAAGCCCCTTAACACTGAAGCTTTCTTT.

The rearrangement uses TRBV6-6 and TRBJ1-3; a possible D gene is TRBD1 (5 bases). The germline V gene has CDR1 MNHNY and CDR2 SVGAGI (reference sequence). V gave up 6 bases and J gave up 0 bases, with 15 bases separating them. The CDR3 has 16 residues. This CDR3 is CASSPGTVNSGNTIYF. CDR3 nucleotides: TGTGCCAGCAGCCCGGGGACGGTAAACTCTGGAAACACCATATATTTT.

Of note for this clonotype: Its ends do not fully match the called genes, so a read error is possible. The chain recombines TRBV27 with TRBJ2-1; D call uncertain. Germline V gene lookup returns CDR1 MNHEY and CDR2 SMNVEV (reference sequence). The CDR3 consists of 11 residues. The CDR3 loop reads CARSSYNEQFF. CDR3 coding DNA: TGTGCCCGCAGTTCGTACAATGAGCAGTTCTTC.